This T cell receptor (beta chain) was captured by sequencing in a study of response to subunit inactivated influenza vaccine. General study points: Researchers suggested that each seasonal influenza vaccination recruits few new T cells.

This CDR3 region has 15 residues. The V segment lost 5 bases and the J segment 0 bases; nucleotides outside the gene matches: 3. Germline V lookup: CDR1 LNHNV, CDR2 YYDKDF (reference sequence). TCRdb re-derived calls from the RT-PCR reads in MiXCR, one entry per CDR3 protein. This table holds some 800,000 distinct CDR3 sequences, around 20% found once. Regarding this clonotype: Antigen: not known.

The chain is built from TRBV15 and TRBJ2-5; TRBD2 agrees at 10 bases. This sequence originates from a man in his fifties who received an inactivated influenza vaccine. Specimen: PBMCs from blood, collected 4 to 6 days after vaccination. CDR3 sequence: CATSRLAGHQETQYF. In DNA form, the CDR3 reads TGTGCCACCAGCCGACTAGCGGGCCACCAAGAGACCCAGTACTTC.